This T cell receptor (beta chain) originates from a study of a mutant IDH1 vaccine in newly diagnosed glioma. Study-level background: Radiotherapy, temozolomide, or both had been given previously, and both were given to most.

The method was immunoSEQ multiplex PCR; TCRdb's version includes in-frame clones alone and lacks a portion of them. Here the sample spans tens of thousands of clones, approximately 89% being singletons. This clone was detected once. Its antigen is not identified. Notes on the study in general: Immune responses arising from the vaccine appeared in about 92% of patients.

The length of the CDR3 is 19 residues. Germline V gene data show CDR1 as SGHNT and CDR2 as YYREEE (reference sequence). Trimming cost V 2 bases and J 6 bases, with 28 bases left between them. The time point denotes: week 5, during vaccination. Doses comprised 300 ug of mutant IDH1 20-mer peptide each, plus topical imiquimod. The clonotype was recovered from a man aged 50-59 years with glioma. The material sequenced was PBMCs, taken from a glioma patient whose treatment included an IDH1 peptide vaccine. The chain links TRBV5-4 to TRBJ2-3, with D tentatively TRBD2 (6 bases). In DNA, the CDR3 is TGTGCCAGCAGCTTAGGAGGGGACTCCGCCTTCTCGGGTCACGATACGCAGTATTTT. This encodes CASSLGGDSAFSGHDTQYF.